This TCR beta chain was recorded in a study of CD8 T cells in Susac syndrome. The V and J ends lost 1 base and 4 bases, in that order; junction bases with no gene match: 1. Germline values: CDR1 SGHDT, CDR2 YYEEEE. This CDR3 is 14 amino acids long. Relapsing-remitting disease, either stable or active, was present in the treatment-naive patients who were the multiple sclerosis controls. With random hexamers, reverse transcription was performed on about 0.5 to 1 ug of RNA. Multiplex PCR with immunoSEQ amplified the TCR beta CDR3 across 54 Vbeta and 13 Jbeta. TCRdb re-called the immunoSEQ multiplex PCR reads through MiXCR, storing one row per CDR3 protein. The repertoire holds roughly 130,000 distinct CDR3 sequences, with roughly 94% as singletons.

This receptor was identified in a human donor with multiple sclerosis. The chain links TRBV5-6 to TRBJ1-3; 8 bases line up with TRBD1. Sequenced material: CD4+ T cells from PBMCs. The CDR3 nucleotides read TGTGCCAGCAGCTTGTCAGGGGGCGGAAACACCATATATTTT. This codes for CASSLSGGGNTIYF.